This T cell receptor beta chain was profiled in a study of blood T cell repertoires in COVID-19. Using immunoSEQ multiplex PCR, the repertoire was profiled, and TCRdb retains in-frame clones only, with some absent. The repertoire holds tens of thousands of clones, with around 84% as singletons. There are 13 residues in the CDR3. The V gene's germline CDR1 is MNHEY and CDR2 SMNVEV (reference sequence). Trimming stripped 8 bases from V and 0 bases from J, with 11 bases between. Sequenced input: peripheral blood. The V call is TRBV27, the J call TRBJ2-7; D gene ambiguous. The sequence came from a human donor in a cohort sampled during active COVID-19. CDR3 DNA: TGTGCCAGCGCTGTTGACTCCTCCTACGAGCAGTACTTC. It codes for CASAVDSSYEQYF.